The rows below give T cell receptor beta chains drawn from one sample of a study of blood T cells in healthy people across ages. One entry per CDR3 protein, called by TCRdb with MiXCR from the 5' RACE reads. Of around 970,000 distinct CDR3 sequences listed, roughly 51% are singletons. The sequencing sample was made of blood. The receptors come from a woman aged 55-69 years in good health. Both conserved end residues are part of each CDR3. The D gene is left open where the match is weak. A clone size is listed for some rows: how often the clone was seen (once, few, many), or a class if it is expanded.

D gene,J gene,clone size,V gene,CDR3 protein,CDR3 DNA
-,TRBJ1-1,few,TRBV7-2,CASSLESGGTAFF,TGTGCCAGCAGCTTAGAGTCGGGGGGGACGGCTTTCTTT
-,TRBJ1-2,few,TRBV7-9,CASSSVFGGNGYTF,TGTGCCAGCAGCTCCGTGTTTGGGGGCAATGGCTACACCTTC
TRBD2,TRBJ2-7,-,TRBV9,CASSPRTSGLYEQYF,TGTGCCAGCAGCCCCAGGACTAGCGGGCTTTACGAGCAGTACTTC
-,TRBJ1-2,once,TRBV28,CASSLTAMGGYTF,TGTGCCAGCAGTTTAACAGCTATGGGTGGCTACACCTTC
TRBD1,TRBJ2-5,-,TRBV6-5,CASNFGQGVETQYF,TGTGCCAGCAACTTTGGACAGGGGGTAGAGACCCAGTACTTC
TRBD1,TRBJ2-3,-,TRBV18,CASSSQTGEDTQYF,TGTGCCAGCTCATCGCAGACAGGGGAAGATACGCAGTATTTT
TRBD1,TRBJ2-7,once,TRBV25-1,CATNRGYEQYF,TGTGCCACAAACAGGGGTTACGAGCAGTACTTC
-,TRBJ1-5,-,TRBV6-5,CASSSTTVLRNQPQHF,TGTGCCAGCAGTTCTACCACGGTCCTTCGCAACCAGCCCCAGCATTTT
TRBD1,TRBJ1-2,-,TRBV29-1,CSATGDRHRAMDYGYTF,TGCAGCGCCACCGGGGACAGGCACCGGGCGATGGACTATGGCTACACCTTC
TRBD1,TRBJ2-7,-,TRBV7-2,CASSARDRGTYEQYF,TGTGCCAGCAGCGCCCGGGACAGGGGAACCTACGAGCAGTACTTC
-,TRBJ2-1,-,TRBV4-2,CASSQDAGNEQFF,TGTGCCAGCAGCCAAGATGCGGGTAATGAGCAGTTCTTC
TRBD2,TRBJ2-5,-,TRBV7-2,CASSKLAGGSETQYF,TGTGCCAGCAGCAAACTAGCGGGAGGGTCCGAGACCCAGTACTTC
TRBD1,TRBJ2-5,-,TRBV7-9,CASILGQGFKTQYF,TGTGCCAGCATCCTGGGACAGGGGTTTAAGACCCAGTACTTC
-,TRBJ2-5,-,TRBV29-1,CSVVEGYRGLLGETQYF,TGCAGCGTTGTTGAAGGATACCGGGGTTTATTAGGGGAGACCCAGTACTTC
TRBD2,TRBJ2-1,many,TRBV14,CASSLTSGRANEQFF,TGTGCCAGCAGCCTGACTAGCGGGAGGGCCAATGAGCAGTTCTTC
TRBD1,TRBJ2-7,-,TRBV6-5,CATRTGNYEQYF,TGTGCCACCCGGACAGGAAACTACGAGCAGTACTTC
TRBD1,TRBJ2-2,-,TRBV11-2,CASSWTGGSVGELFF,TGTGCCAGCAGTTGGACAGGGGGCTCTGTAGGGGAGCTGTTTTTT
-,TRBJ2-1,-,TRBV7-9,CASSPGDQAGEQFF,TGTGCCAGCAGCCCAGGGGACCAAGCGGGCGAGCAGTTCTTC
-,TRBJ1-5,-,TRBV28,CASSFGTDQPQHF,TGTGCCAGCAGTTTCGGCACCGATCAGCCCCAGCATTTT
-,TRBJ2-3,-,TRBV3-1,CASSQFDTQYF,TGTGCCAGCAGCCAGTTCGATACGCAGTATTTT